The 28 T cell receptor beta chains reported below all come from one sample, sequenced in a study of Graves' ophthalmopathy and Graves' hyperthyroidism. Scientists amplified the TCR beta CDR3 regions from RNA transcripts. Second-round multiplex PCR came after a first-round RT-PCR that employed HTBI primers. TCRdb processed the multiplex PCR reads anew with MiXCR; each CDR3 protein has one entry. The data hold over 450,000 distinct CDR3 sequences, with approximately 15% observed a single time. The source material was blood. The receptors shown here come from a woman under 40 with Graves' ophthalmopathy.

The chain recombines TRBV12-3 or TRBV12-4 with TRBJ1-2, with D possibly TRBD1 on 6 matching bases. The CDR3 is 13 residues long. The ends were cut back, 5 bases at V and 7 bases at J, with 14 bases in the middle. The CDR3 loop is CASSPSGAVGYTF. CDR3 bases: TGTGCCAGCAGTCCTTCGGGGGCCGTTGGCTACACCTTC.

This clonotype was observed a handful of times. This chain links TRBV10-2 with TRBJ1-5; D remains unclear. This CDR3 has 12 amino acids. The germline gives CDR1 WSHSY, CDR2 SAAADI. The ends were cut back, 4 bases at V and 4 bases at J, with 5 bases in the middle. The CDR3 spells CASSVVNQPQHF. In DNA form, the CDR3 reads TGCGCCAGCAGTGTAGTAAATCAGCCCCAGCATTTT.

This clonotype was detected only a few times. The chain has TRBV18 and TRBJ1-5, with a weak D call TRBD1 (5 bases). The V end was cut by 0 bases, the J end by 2 bases, with 11 bases between. Germline CDR1 KGHSH, CDR2 LQKENI. The CDR3 length is 16 residues. The CDR3 is CASSPPGGGGNQPQHF. DNA for the CDR3: TGTGCCAGCTCACCACCGGGCGGGGGAGGCAATCAGCCCCAGCATTTT.

This clonotype showed up many times. CDR3 nucleotides: TGTGCCAGCAGTAGACTAGCGGGGAGCTCTGGGGCCAACGTCCTGACTTTC. Protein sequence: CASSRLAGSSGANVLTF. This chain connects TRBV27 to TRBJ2-6; 11 nucleotides line up with TRBD2. The trim removed 5 bases at V and 0 bases at J, leaving 3 bases unmatched. Germline lookup yields CDR1 MNHEY and CDR2 SMNVEV (reference sequence). This CDR3 spans 17 amino acids.

V and J are TRBV4-1 and TRBJ1-2; unclear D gene. This CDR3 spans 13 amino acids. Per germline, CDR1 MGHRA and CDR2 YSYEKL. V was trimmed by 1 base and J by 3 bases, leaving 6 bases between them. The chain's CDR3 is CASSQVSDYGYTF. CDR3 nucleotide sequence: TGCGCCAGCAGCCAAGTCAGTGACTATGGCTACACCTTC.

In this sample, this clonotype turned up a few times. The chain recombines TRBV2 with TRBJ2-5; 9 bases match TRBD1. This CDR3 has 16 amino acids. Germline-derived CDR1 and CDR2 are SNHLY and FYNNEI. Germline trimming cut 4 bases from V and 4 bases from J; bases unmatched to any gene: 10. DNA for the CDR3: TGTGCCAGCAGTGCCGACAGGGGGGGACTTTCAGAGACCCAGTACTTC. This gives the protein CASSADRGGLSETQYF.

In this sample, this clonotype turned up many times. The chain carries TRBV6-1 and TRBJ1-2, with TRBD1 matching 7 bases. V shed 1 base, J shed 8 bases, and the junction held 10 bases outside the gene matches. Germline CDR1 reads MNHNS; CDR2 reads SASEGT. The CDR3 extends over 15 amino acids. The CDR3 protein is CASSEGLSQGGGYTF. The CDR3 coding sequence is TGTGCCAGCAGTGAAGGGTTGAGCCAGGGGGGAGGCTACACCTTC.

This clonotype came up a few times. This chain uses TRBV12-3 or TRBV12-4 with TRBJ1-5, with D perhaps TRBD1 (6 bases). This CDR3 has 14 amino acids. Trimming removed 6 bases at V and 6 bases at J, with 15 bases between. The DNA of the CDR3 is TGTGCCAGCAGCGCAGGGGCCATCAGTCAGCCCCAGCATTTT. It translates to CASSAGAISQPQHF.

This clonotype was counted many times. This sequence joins TRBV6-1 and TRBJ2-7; 7 bases are a match to TRBD1. Germline CDR1 and CDR2: MNHNS and SASEGT. J gave up 5 bases and V 8 bases, and 15 bases lay outside the gene matches. The CDR3 loop spans 15 amino acids. The CDR3 coding sequence is TGTGCCAGCGTGAGTCTTCAGGGGGTAAGGAACGAGCAGTACTTC. Translation: CASVSLQGVRNEQYF.

There are many counts of this clonotype. V is TRBV9 and J is TRBJ2-7, with unresolved D. V lost 1 base and J 6 bases, leaving 5 bases between the germline ends. Germline V gene sequence: CDR1 SGDLS, CDR2 YYNGEE. The CDR3 has 11 residues. The CDR3 sequence is CASSVYCEQYF. Here the CDR3 DNA reads TGTGCCAGCAGCGTATACTGCGAGCAGTACTTC.

In this sample, this clonotype turned up many times. The chain uses TRBV6-1 and TRBJ1-1; the D is unclear. Germline CDR1 MNHNS, CDR2 SASEGT. The CDR3 totals 14 residues. V was pared by 6 bases and J by 0 bases, with 11 bases between. The CDR3 sequence: CASRPSRLNTEAFF. The DNA of the CDR3 is TGTGCCAGCAGACCGAGCCGCTTGAACACTGAAGCTTTCTTT.

This clonotype was observed a handful of times. This chain connects TRBV4-2 to TRBJ1-5, with no clear D. This CDR3 comprises 15 residues. Germline CDR1 is LGHNA and CDR2 is YNFKEQ. Between the trimmed V and J ends, which lost 0 bases and 5 bases, there was a span of 11 bases. Here the CDR3 DNA reads TGTGCCAGCAGCCAAGATCTGGGCGGGGATCAGCCCCAGCATTTT. Amino acid sequence: CASSQDLGGDQPQHF.

The table lists this clonotype with many counts. This chain uses TRBV20-1 with TRBJ2-5; TRBD2 matches at 11 bases. CDR3 length: 18 amino acids. V lost 3 bases, J lost 3 bases, and 15 bases stayed unmatched. CDR1 DFQATT and CDR2 SNEGSKA come from the germline V gene (reference sequence). The CDR3 DNA sequence: TGCAGTGCTAGTTTCGGGGGCTTAGCGGGAGGGCCGAAAGAGACCCAGTACTTC. Its protein product is CSASFGGLAGGPKETQYF.

This clonotype was observed a few times. This chain uses TRBV27 with TRBJ1-5, with TRBD1 matching over 10 bases. The CDR3 extends over 16 amino acids. Losses at the gene ends were 5 bases for V and 2 bases for J; bases not matched to a gene: 6. Germline assignment: CDR1 MNHEY and CDR2 SMNVEV (reference sequence). The CDR3 DNA is TGTGCCAGCAGTCGTGGGACAGGGGAAGGCAATCAGCCCCAGCATTTT. Translated: CASSRGTGEGNQPQHF.

This clonotype was recorded at least ten times. The rearrangement joins TRBV27 to TRBJ1-1; D ambiguous. This CDR3 comprises 12 residues. CDR1 and CDR2 (germline): MNHEY, SMNVEV (reference sequence). V was trimmed by 6 bases and J by 7 bases, leaving 12 bases between them. CDR3 coding DNA: TGTGCCAGCAGAGACGGAGCCCGTGAAGCTTTCTTT. Its translation: CASRDGAREAFF.

This clonotype was observed many times. The chain uses TRBV29-1 and TRBJ1-1, with a weak D call TRBD1 (6 bases). The germline V gene has CDR1 SQVTM and CDR2 ANQGSEA. The CDR3 is made up of 14 amino acids. The V end lost 5 bases, the J end lost 1 base, and 14 bases lay between the germline ends. The DNA of the CDR3 is TGCAGCGTTAGCAACAGGGTAGGGAACACTGAAGCTTTCTTT. This codes for CSVSNRVGNTEAFF. Together with reference TRBV29-1 and TRBJ1-1, the CDR3 gives the full variable domain: SAVISQKPSRDICQRGTSLTIQCQVDSQVTMMFWYRQQPGQSLTLIATANQGSEATYESGFVIDKFPISRPNLTFSTLTVSNMSPEDSSIYLCSVSNRVGNTEAFFGQGTRLTVV.

The rearrangement links TRBV6-5 to TRBJ1-1; unclear D gene. Trimming removed 2 bases at V and 5 bases at J, with 9 bases between. Germline V gene sequence: CDR1 MNHEY, CDR2 SVGAGI. CDR3 length equals 13 residues. CDR3 sequence: CASSYLLDTEAFF. CDR3 DNA sequence: TGTGCCAGCAGTTACCTTCTGGATACTGAAGCTTTCTTT.

The chain joins TRBV6-1 to TRBJ2-4; 10 positions match TRBD2. CDR1 and CDR2 from the germline V gene are MNHNS and SASEGT. This CDR3 comprises 14 residues. Losses at the gene ends were 5 bases for V and 7 bases for J; bases not matched to a gene: 5. Here the CDR3 DNA reads TGTGCCAGCAGTCCCGGACTAGCGGCGAACATTCAGTACTTC. Its protein product is CASSPGLAANIQYF.

Ten or more counts support this clonotype. This chain connects TRBV18 to TRBJ2-7; TRBD1 might be the D (7 bases). Germline assignment: CDR1 KGHSH and CDR2 LQKENI. CDR3 length: 13 amino acids. V dropped 4 bases and J dropped 5 bases, with 12 bases sitting between them. The CDR3 DNA is TGTGCCAGCTCACGTACAGGGGAGGACGAGCAGTACTTC. Translation gives CASSRTGEDEQYF.

In this sample, this clonotype turned up many times. This chain uses TRBV12-3 or TRBV12-4 with TRBJ1-1; D might be TRBD1 (5 bases). The length of the CDR3 is 15 residues. V lost 7 bases, J lost 3 bases, and 18 bases lay in between. CDR3 bases: TGTGCCAGCACTCACAGCCGGGGGGGATACACTGAAGCTTTCTTT. It is translated as CASTHSRGGYTEAFF.

This clonotype was observed many times. The chain has TRBV19 and TRBJ1-5; D not certain. CDR3 size: 15 residues. The germline V gene has CDR1 LNHDA and CDR2 SQIVND (reference sequence). V was shortened by 3 bases and J by 0 bases, with 9 bases between the two germline ends. The CDR3 bases are TGTGCCAGTAGTATTCGGGATTATAGCAATCAGCCCCAGCATTTT. Its translation: CASSIRDYSNQPQHF. Full variable domain (rest looked up from reference TRBV19 and TRBJ1-5): DGGITQSPKYLFRKEGQNVTLSCEQNLNHDAMYWYRQDPGQGLRLIYYSQIVNDFQKGDIAEGYSVSREKKESFPLTVTSAQKNPTAFYLCASSIRDYSNQPQHFGDGTRLSIL.

This clonotype has ten or more counts. The V call is TRBV20-1, the J call TRBJ2-5, with D maybe TRBD2 (5 bases). CDR3 size: 14 residues. CDR1 is DFQATT, CDR2 SNEGSKA, per germline (reference sequence). With 4 bases removed from V and 0 bases from J, the gap between germline ends came to 12 bases. In DNA form, the CDR3 reads TGCAGTGCTACTAAGCGGATCAACCAAGAGACCCAGTACTTC. Translation: CSATKRINQETQYF.

This clonotype occurred many times. The V call is TRBV20-1, the J call TRBJ1-3, with D hard to call. Trimming took off 0 bases at V and 2 bases at J, with 5 bases between the two ends. Germline assignment: CDR1 DFQATT and CDR2 SNEGSKA (reference sequence). This CDR3 comprises 13 residues. CDR3 bases: TGCAGTGCTAGAGACCACACTGGAAACACCATATATTTT. Protein sequence: CSARDHTGNTIYF.

This clonotype was recorded at least ten times. DNA for the CDR3: TGTGCCACCTCGGCCCTGGACAGGGGTCCCCTTGGCTACACCTTC. It encodes CATSALDRGPLGYTF. The chain has TRBV28 and TRBJ1-2; 9 bases match TRBD1. With V trimmed by 10 bases and J by 7 bases, 16 bases remained unmatched. This CDR3 has 15 amino acids. Germline V lookup: CDR1 MDHEN, CDR2 SYDVKM.

This chain links TRBV7-3 with TRBJ2-2; 12 bases match TRBD2. After removal of 4 bases from V and 3 bases from J, the junction contained 6 bases not matched to a gene. Germline CDR1 and CDR2: SGHTA and FQGTGA. The CDR3 is 17 residues long. CDR3: CASSSSRLAGDTGELFF. CDR3 sequence (DNA): TGTGCCAGCAGCTCTTCCCGACTAGCGGGGGACACCGGGGAGCTGTTTTTT. Filled out from reference TRBV7-3 and TRBJ2-2, the complete variable domain reads GAGVSQTPSNKVTEKGKYVELRCDPISGHTALYWYRQSLGQGPEFLIYFQGTGAADDSGLPNDRFFAVRPEGSVSTLKIQRTERGDSAVYLCASSSSRLAGDTGELFFGEGSRLTVL.

This clonotype was picked up many times. This chain uses TRBV28 with TRBJ1-2; D is uncertain. V gave up 8 bases and J gave up 2 bases, with 12 bases separating them. Germline loops: CDR1 MDHEN, CDR2 SYDVKM. This CDR3 is 13 amino acids long. As DNA, the CDR3 is TGTGCCAGCGGAATGGCGGCCAACTATGGCTACACCTTC. This gives the protein CASGMAANYGYTF.

This clonotype was observed a handful of times. The chain is built from TRBV11-3 and TRBJ2-3, with 9 bases matching TRBD1. Trimming cost V 8 bases and J 3 bases; bases outside gene matches: 6. CDR1 is SGHNT and CDR2 is YENEEA in the germline V gene. This CDR3 is built from 14 residues. CDR3 DNA: TGTGCCAGCGGCTACAGGGGGCCGACAGATACGCAGTATTTT. Its protein product is CASGYRGPTDTQYF.

This clonotype was observed many times. The rearrangement joins TRBV18 to TRBJ1-6; TRBD1 matches at 7 bases. CDR1 is KGHSH and CDR2 is LQKENI in the germline V gene. The CDR3 covers 15 residues. Trimming cost V 6 bases and J 8 bases; bases outside gene matches: 10. CDR3 in amino acids: CASSPTGAWDSPLHF. In DNA form, the CDR3 reads TGTGCCAGCTCGCCAACAGGGGCCTGGGATTCACCCCTCCACTTT.